Reported below is one TCR beta chain. What it recognizes is unknown. Generated by immunoSEQ multiplex PCR, the TCRdb table keeps only in-frame clones and is missing some. Altogether about 68,000 clones are present, 78% being singletons, with the ten largest covering roughly 5%. A few pembrolizumab responders had their TCRs sequenced. This record comes from a study of PD-1 blockade in mismatch repair-deficient tumors. About the study: Patients had 12 mismatch repair-deficient cancer types, all previously treated and progressing. Study conclusions and caveats: After pembrolizumab, tumor-resident clones rose rapidly, then generally contracted before radiologic responses.

The clonotype was recovered from an adult with mismatch repair-deficient cancer. Sequenced here: peripheral blood, sampled 2 weeks after starting pembrolizumab.

The CDR3 bases are TGTGCCAGCAGTGGCTTATATTGGACTAGCCCGAACACCGGGGAGCTGTTTTTT. Its translation is CASSGLYWTSPNTGELFF. This chain uses TRBV2 with TRBJ2-2, with 8 bases matching TRBD2. The CDR3 runs 18 residues. The germline CDR1 and CDR2 sequences are SNHLY and FYNNEI. The V gene end was trimmed by 4 bases and the J gene end by 0 bases; junction bases not matched to a gene: 10. The whole variable domain, filled in from reference TRBV2 and TRBJ2-2, reads EPEVTQTPSHQVTQMGQEVILRCVPISNHLYFYWYRQILGQKVEFLVSFYNNEISEKSEIFDDQFSVERPDGSNFTLKIRSTKLEDSAMYFCASSGLYWTSPNTGELFFGEGSRLTVL.